This T cell receptor beta chain was sequenced during a study of glioma-infiltrating T cells. Using RNA template, CDR3s of TCR alpha and beta were amplified with iRepertoire arm-PCR. TCRdb fed the multiplex PCR reads into MiXCR, producing one record per CDR3 protein. The sample yields about 93,000 distinct CDR3 sequences, about 40% seen once. The CDR3 length is 14 residues. With V trimmed by 6 bases and J by 0 bases, 4 bases remained unmatched. Germline CDR1 and CDR2: MDHEN and SYDVKM. The specimen sequenced was glioma tissue, nonneoplastic brain tissue, or PBMCs (not recorded which). The chain recombines TRBV28 with TRBJ2-7, with 8 positions matching TRBD1. This TCR was recovered from a human donor with low-grade glioma or glioblastoma, undergoing nonglioma brain surgery, or in good health (not recorded which). The CDR3 protein is CASSRQGTSYEQYF. The CDR3 nucleotides are TGTGCCAGCAGCCGACAGGGGACCTCCTACGAGCAGTACTTC.